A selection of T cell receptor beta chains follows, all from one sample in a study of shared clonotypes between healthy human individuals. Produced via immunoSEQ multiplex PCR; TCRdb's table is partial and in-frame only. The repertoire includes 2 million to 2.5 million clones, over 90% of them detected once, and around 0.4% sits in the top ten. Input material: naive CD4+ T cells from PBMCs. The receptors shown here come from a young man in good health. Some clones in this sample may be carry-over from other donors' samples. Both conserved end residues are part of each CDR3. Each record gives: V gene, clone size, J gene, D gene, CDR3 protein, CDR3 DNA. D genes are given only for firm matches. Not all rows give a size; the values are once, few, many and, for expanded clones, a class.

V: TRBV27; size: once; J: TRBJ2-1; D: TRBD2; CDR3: CASSRYKLAGGLGSSYNEQFF; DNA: TGTGCCAGCAGTCGTTACAAACTAGCGGGAGGGCTCGGGAGCTCCTACAATGAGCAGTTCTTC
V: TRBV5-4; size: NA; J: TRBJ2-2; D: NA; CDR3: CASMTRGNTGELFF; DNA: TGTGCCAGCATGACACGGGGGAACACCGGGGAGCTGTTTTTT
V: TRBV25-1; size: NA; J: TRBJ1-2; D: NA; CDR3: CASSATGNYGYTF; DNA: TGTGCCAGCAGTGCTACAGGGAACTATGGCTACACCTTC
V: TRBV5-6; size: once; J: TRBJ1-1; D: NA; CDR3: CASSLAWQPQAFF; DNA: TGTGCCAGCAGCTTGGCCTGGCAGCCCCAAGCTTTCTTT
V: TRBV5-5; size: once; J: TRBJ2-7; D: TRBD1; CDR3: CASSQGQRSSYEQYF; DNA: TGTGCCAGCAGCCAGGGACAGCGCTCCTCCTACGAGCAGTACTTC
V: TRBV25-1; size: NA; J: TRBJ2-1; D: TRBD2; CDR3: CASSGRVYNEQFF; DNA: TGTGCCAGCAGCGGGAGGGTTTACAATGAGCAGTTCTTC
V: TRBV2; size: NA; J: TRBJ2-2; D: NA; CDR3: CASAPTGELFF; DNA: TGTGCCAGCGCTCCGACCGGGGAGCTGTTTTTT
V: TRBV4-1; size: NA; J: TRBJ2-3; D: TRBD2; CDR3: CASSQDLAGGPDTQYF; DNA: TGCGCCAGCAGCCAAGATCTAGCGGGAGGGCCTGATACGCAGTATTTT
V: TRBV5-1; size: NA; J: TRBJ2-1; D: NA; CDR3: CASSPGARYNEQFF; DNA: TGCGCCAGCAGCCCAGGGGCACGCTACAATGAGCAGTTCTTC
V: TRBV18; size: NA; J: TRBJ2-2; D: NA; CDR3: CASSSTGPGTGELFF; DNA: TGTGCCAGCTCATCGACGGGGCCGGGGACCGGGGAGCTGTTTTTT
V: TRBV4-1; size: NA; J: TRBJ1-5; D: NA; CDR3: CASSQGSGYNQPQHF; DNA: TGCGCCAGCAGCCAAGGGTCAGGGTACAATCAGCCCCAGCATTTT
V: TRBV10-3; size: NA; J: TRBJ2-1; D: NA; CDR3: CANKAPGREQFF; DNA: TGTGCCAATAAAGCACCGGGACGTGAGCAGTTCTTC
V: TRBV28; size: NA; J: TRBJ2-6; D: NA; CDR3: CASSLIRVGANVLTF; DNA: TGTGCCAGCAGTTTGATACGGGTAGGGGCCAACGTCCTGACTTTC